The source of this TCR beta chain is a study of T cell responses to AZD1222 COVID-19 vaccine. Study findings and constraints: No day 14 peak samples; only post-peak repertoires were characterized. Spike regions recognized by vaccine-associated CD4 TCRs spanned the protein, led by 160-218 and 743-854. Per reports, nearly half of all spike-specific TCRs target regions that are unmutated in variants. After two AZD1222 doses, spike-specific TCR breadth and depth rose versus day 0.

A word on this clone: Its antigen is unidentified.

Germline CDR1 LNHDA, CDR2 SQIVND (reference sequence). This CDR3 spans 15 amino acids. Losses at the gene ends were 6 bases for V and 6 bases for J; bases not matched to a gene: 8. Sequencing was performed with immunoSEQ multiplex PCR; in TCRdb, only in-frame clones are kept and a portion is missing. The sample holds 120,000 or so clones; 90% are singletons and the top ten take 4% to 5.5%. The material was peripheral blood, obtained on day 0 of MenACWY control vaccination. This TCR derives from an adult in good health. The rearrangement joins TRBV19 to TRBJ1-5; 10 nucleotides line up with TRBD1. CDR3 bases: TGTGCCAGTAGCGGCGGGACAGGGGTGTTTCAGCCCCAGCATTTT. Translating gives CASSGGTGVFQPQHF. The variable domain in full, with the rest retrieved from reference TRBV19 and TRBJ1-5, is DGGITQSPKYLFRKEGQNVTLSCEQNLNHDAMYWYRQDPGQGLRLIYYSQIVNDFQKGDIAEGYSVSREKKESFPLTVTSAQKNPTAFYLCASSGGTGVFQPQHFGDGTRLSIL.